The next 20 T cell receptor beta chains were all read from a single sample in a study of blood T cell repertoires in COVID-19. Using immunoSEQ multiplex PCR, the repertoire was profiled, and TCRdb retains in-frame clones only, with some absent. The repertoire holds fewer than 300,000 clones, 75% to 90% seen once, with 8.8% in the top ten. Source material: PBMCs or T cells enriched from blood (not recorded which). These TCRs come from a man aged 35-49 years who had recovered from COVID-19.

The rearrangement uses TRBV14 and TRBJ1-2, with D perhaps TRBD1 (6 bases). CDR3 length: 15 residues. Germline CDR1 SGHDN, CDR2 FVKESK. The V and J ends lost 0 bases and 4 bases respectively, with 12 bases between them. Written as DNA, the CDR3 is TGTGCCAGCAGCCAAGAGAACAGGGTATCCTATGGCTACACCTTC. As protein: CASSQENRVSYGYTF. Filled out from reference TRBV14 and TRBJ1-2, the complete variable domain reads EAGVTQFPSHSVIEKGQTVTLRCDPISGHDNLYWYRRVMGKEIKFLLHFVKESKQDESGMPNNRFLAERTGGTYSTLKVQPAELEDSGVYFCASSQENRVSYGYTFGSGTRLTVV.

The CDR3 DNA sequence: TGTGCCAGCAGCGTAGAGTCGGGGACAGGGTTCACTGAGCAGTTCTTC. Amino acid sequence: CASSVESGTGFTEQFF. The chain combines TRBV9 with TRBJ2-1; TRBD1 matches 9 bases. The V gene end was trimmed by 0 bases and the J gene end by 9 bases; junction bases not matched to a gene: 10. CDR3 length: 16 residues. Germline V gene lookup returns CDR1 SGDLS and CDR2 YYNGEE.

The rearrangement uses TRBV27 and TRBJ1-5; no reliable D call. The CDR3 extends over 15 amino acids. The germline V gene has CDR1 MNHEY and CDR2 SMNVEV (reference sequence). V gave up 2 bases and J gave up 1 base, with 9 bases separating them. CDR3: CASSLGLGSNQPQHF. The CDR3 bases are TGTGCCAGCAGTTTAGGACTAGGCAGCAATCAGCCCCAGCATTTT.

As DNA, the CDR3 is TGTGCCAGCAGCCCGCGTAGTAGGGCCGGGGGTAATGAGCAGTTCTTC. This sequence encodes CASSPRSRAGGNEQFF. The chain combines TRBV3-1 (or the pseudogene TRBV3-2) with TRBJ2-1; weak D call: TRBD2 (6 bases). The CDR3 loop spans 16 amino acids. Germline loops: CDR1 LGHDT, CDR2 YNNKEL (reference sequence). V was trimmed by 4 bases and J by 7 bases, leaving 20 bases between them.

In DNA, the CDR3 is TGTGCCAGCACCAGGGGCACTGAAGCTTTCTTT. It translates to CASTRGTEAFF. This chain connects TRBV6-5 to TRBJ1-1; a weak D match, TRBD1 (6 bases). Germline CDR1 and CDR2: MNHEY and SVGAGI. CDR3 size: 11 residues. The ends were cut back, 7 bases at V and 4 bases at J, with 7 bases in the middle.

The gene calls are TRBV7-3 and TRBJ1-1, with no clear D. The CDR3 is 13 amino acids. Deletions cut 8 bases from V and 5 bases from J, with 15 bases between. The germline V gene has CDR1 SGHTA and CDR2 FQGTGA. This CDR3 is CASAPTVGTEAFF. In nucleotides, the CDR3 is TGTGCCAGCGCCCCCACAGTAGGTACTGAAGCTTTCTTT.

The V and J genes are TRBV7-6 and TRBJ1-3; the D gene is possibly TRBD1 (6 bases). CDR3 size: 21 residues. V lost 4 bases and J 0 bases, leaving 28 bases between the germline ends. Looked up from germline, CDR1 is SGHVS and CDR2 is FNYEAQ. In nucleotides, the CDR3 is TGTGCCAGCAGCTCACGATACTTAAAGGGAAACAGGGATAACTCTGGAAACACCATATATTTT. Its translation: CASSSRYLKGNRDNSGNTIYF.

This rearrangement joins TRBV5-1 to TRBJ2-2, with TRBD2 matching 8 bases. CDR1 and CDR2 (germline): SGHRS, YFSETQ. V lost 5 bases, J lost 0 bases, and 3 bases stayed unmatched. The CDR3 spans 15 residues. The CDR3 reads CASRPGLANTGELFF. The CDR3 DNA sequence: TGCGCCAGCAGACCGGGACTAGCGAACACCGGGGAGCTGTTTTTT.

This CDR3 is CASSHDRAEQFF. The CDR3 DNA reads as TGTGCCAGCTCACACGACAGGGCAGAGCAGTTCTTC. The rearrangement joins TRBV18 to TRBJ2-1; 7 nucleotides agree with TRBD1. With 4 bases clipped from V and 10 bases from J, the junction kept 4 bases outside the gene matches. This CDR3 has 12 amino acids. Germline lookup yields CDR1 KGHSH and CDR2 LQKENI.

The genes are TRBV30 and TRBJ2-7; the match to TRBD2 covers 10 bases. J was trimmed by 3 bases and V by 1 base; bases with no gene match: 6. Germline loops: CDR1 GTSNPN, CDR2 SVGIG (reference sequence). CDR3 length: 15 amino acids. The CDR3 DNA reads TGTGCCTGGAGTGCGGAGCGGGGGGGCATCTACGAGCAGTACTTC. This codes for CAWSAERGGIYEQYF.

J is TRBJ1-2 and V is TRBV3-1 (or the pseudogene TRBV3-2), with TRBD1 as a possible D gene (5 bases). The ends were cut back, 5 bases at V and 2 bases at J, with 15 bases in the middle. CDR3 size: 15 residues. CDR1 is LGHDT, CDR2 YNNKEL, per germline (reference sequence). This chain's CDR3 is CASSIRGTRNYGYTF. CDR3 nucleotides: TGTGCCAGCAGCATCCGCGGGACTAGGAACTATGGCTACACCTTC.

The chain joins TRBV29-1 to TRBJ2-1; TRBD1 matches at 8 bases. V lost 1 base and J lost 7; bases outside the gene matches: 9. The CDR3 loop spans 15 amino acids. Germline V gene lookup returns CDR1 SQVTM and CDR2 ANQGSEA. This CDR3 reads CSVEGEQGDLNEQFF. The CDR3 DNA reads as TGCAGCGTTGAAGGGGAACAGGGGGATCTAAATGAGCAGTTCTTC.

The chain employs TRBV27 and TRBJ2-1; 10 nucleotides line up with TRBD2. The junction had 5 bases not matched to a gene; V was cut back by 3 bases and J by 6 bases. This CDR3 is built from 15 residues. The germline gives CDR1 MNHEY, CDR2 SMNVEV (reference sequence). CDR3 residues: CASSFFLAGVNEQFF. CDR3 nucleotides: TGTGCCAGCAGTTTTTTTCTAGCGGGGGTCAATGAGCAGTTCTTC.

The V call is TRBV7-8, the J call TRBJ1-4, with D possibly matching TRBD1 (5 bases). V was trimmed by 4 bases and J by 15 bases, leaving 18 bases between them. The CDR3 is made up of 13 amino acids. Germline-derived CDR1 and CDR2 are SGHVS and FQNEAQ. CDR3 nucleotides: TGTGCCAGCAGCTCCCGGGGTGGGGGGAACTTGTTTTTT. Protein: CASSSRGGGNLFF.

The rearrangement uses TRBV24-1 and TRBJ1-2, with no clear D. Germline CDR1 KGHDR, CDR2 SFDVKD. The CDR3 length is 13 residues. V dropped 4 bases and J dropped 2 bases, with 7 bases sitting between them. CDR3 nucleotides: TGTGCCACCAGTGAGGAGCCGAACTATGGCTACACCTTC. Translating it yields CATSEEPNYGYTF.

The chain is built from TRBV5-6 and TRBJ2-1, with 7 bases lining up with TRBD2. V was pared by 4 bases and J by 4 bases, with 8 bases of the junction left unmatched. The CDR3 extends over 15 amino acids. CDR1 is SGHDT, CDR2 YYEEEE, per germline. CDR3 sequence: CASSVTSAMYNEQFF. In DNA, the CDR3 is TGTGCCAGCAGCGTCACTAGCGCGATGTACAATGAGCAGTTCTTC.

The chain recombines TRBV9 with TRBJ1-1; 9 bases map to TRBD1. V was clipped by 3 bases and J by 8 bases; unmatched bases: 11. In germline, CDR1 is SGDLS, CDR2 YYNGEE. The CDR3 has 15 amino acids. The CDR3 reads CASSGAGTGLMEAFF. For the CDR3, the DNA is TGTGCCAGCAGCGGAGCCGGGACAGGGCTAATGGAAGCTTTCTTT.

This clone was seen a handful of times. This sequence joins TRBV11-3 and TRBJ2-3; D gene uncertain. Germline V gene sequence: CDR1 SGHNT, CDR2 YENEEA. V was clipped by 5 bases and J by 6 bases, with 12 bases between them. CDR3 length: 13 amino acids. CDR3 sequence reads: CASSPRLSDTQYF. The CDR3 DNA reads as TGTGCCAGCAGCCCCCGTTTATCCGATACGCAGTATTTT.

The chain recombines TRBV6-6 with TRBJ2-7; tentatively, D is TRBD1 (6 bases). Germline loops: CDR1 MNHNY, CDR2 SVGAGI (reference sequence). The CDR3 length is 14 residues. Trimming pared 2 bases from V and 3 bases from J, leaving 11 bases between. The CDR3 reads CASSYGTRSYEQYF. The CDR3 DNA follows: TGTGCCAGCAGTTACGGGACACGAAGCTACGAGCAGTACTTC.

CDR3 DNA sequence: TGTGCCAGCAGCCTTGACAGCCGCAACAATGAAAAACTGTTTTTT. It translates to CASSLDSRNNEKLFF. The V gene is TRBV7-9, the J gene TRBJ1-4; D is possibly TRBD1 (5 bases). The CDR3 consists of 15 residues. Looked up from germline, CDR1 is SEHNR and CDR2 is FQNEAQ (reference sequence). Trimming removed 5 bases at V and 5 bases at J, with 15 bases between.